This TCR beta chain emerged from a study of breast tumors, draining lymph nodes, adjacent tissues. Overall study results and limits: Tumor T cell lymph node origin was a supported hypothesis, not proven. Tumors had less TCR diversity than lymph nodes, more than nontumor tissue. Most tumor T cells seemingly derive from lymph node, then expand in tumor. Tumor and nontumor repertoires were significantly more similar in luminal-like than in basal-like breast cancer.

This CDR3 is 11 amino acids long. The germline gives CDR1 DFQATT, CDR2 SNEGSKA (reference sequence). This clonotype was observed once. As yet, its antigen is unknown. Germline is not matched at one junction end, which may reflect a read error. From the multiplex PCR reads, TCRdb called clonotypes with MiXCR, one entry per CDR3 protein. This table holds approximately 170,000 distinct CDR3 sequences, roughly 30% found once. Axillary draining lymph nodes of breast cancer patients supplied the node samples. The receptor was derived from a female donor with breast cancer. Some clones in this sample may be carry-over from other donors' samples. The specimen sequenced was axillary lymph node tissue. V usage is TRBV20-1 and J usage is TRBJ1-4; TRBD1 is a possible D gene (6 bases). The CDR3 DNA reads TGCAGTGCCCTGGACAGTGAGAAACCGTTCTTT. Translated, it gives CSALDSEKPFF.